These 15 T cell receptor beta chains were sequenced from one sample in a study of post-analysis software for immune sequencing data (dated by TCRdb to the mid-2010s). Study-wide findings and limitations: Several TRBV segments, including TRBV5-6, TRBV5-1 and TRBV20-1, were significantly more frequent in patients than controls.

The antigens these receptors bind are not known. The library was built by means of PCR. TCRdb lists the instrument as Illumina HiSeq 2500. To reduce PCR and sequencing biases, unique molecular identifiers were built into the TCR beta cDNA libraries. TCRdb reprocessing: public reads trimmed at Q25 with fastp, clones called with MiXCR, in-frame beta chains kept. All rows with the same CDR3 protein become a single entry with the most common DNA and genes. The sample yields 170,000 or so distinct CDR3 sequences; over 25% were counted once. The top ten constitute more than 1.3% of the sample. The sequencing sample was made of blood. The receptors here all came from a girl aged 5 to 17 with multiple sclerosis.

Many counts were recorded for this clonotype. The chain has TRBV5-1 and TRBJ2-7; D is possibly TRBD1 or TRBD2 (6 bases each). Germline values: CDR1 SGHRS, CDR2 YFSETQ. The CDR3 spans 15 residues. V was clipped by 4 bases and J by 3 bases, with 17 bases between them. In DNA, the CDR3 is TGCGCCAGCAGCGGACAAGGGGGGAATATCTACGAGCAGTACTTC. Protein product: CASSGQGGNIYEQYF.

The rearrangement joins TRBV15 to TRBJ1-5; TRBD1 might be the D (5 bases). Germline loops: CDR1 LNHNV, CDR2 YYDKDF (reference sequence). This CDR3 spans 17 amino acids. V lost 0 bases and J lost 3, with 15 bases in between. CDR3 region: CATSRDGAGPFNQPQHF. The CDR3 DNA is TGTGCCACCAGCAGAGATGGGGCGGGGCCCTTCAATCAGCCCCAGCATTTT.

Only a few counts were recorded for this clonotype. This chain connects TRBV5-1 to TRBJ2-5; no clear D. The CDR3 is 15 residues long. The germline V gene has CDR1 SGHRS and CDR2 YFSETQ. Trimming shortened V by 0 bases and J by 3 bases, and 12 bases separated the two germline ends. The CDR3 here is CASSLVVRKEETQYF. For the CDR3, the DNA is TGCGCCAGCAGCTTGGTTGTCCGAAAGGAAGAGACCCAGTACTTC.

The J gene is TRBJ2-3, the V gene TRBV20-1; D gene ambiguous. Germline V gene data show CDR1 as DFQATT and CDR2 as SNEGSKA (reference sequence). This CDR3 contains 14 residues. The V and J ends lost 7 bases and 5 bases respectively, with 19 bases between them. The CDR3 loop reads CSVSADSSIDTQYF. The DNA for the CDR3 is TGCAGTGTTTCGGCAGATTCCTCCATAGATACGCAGTATTTT.

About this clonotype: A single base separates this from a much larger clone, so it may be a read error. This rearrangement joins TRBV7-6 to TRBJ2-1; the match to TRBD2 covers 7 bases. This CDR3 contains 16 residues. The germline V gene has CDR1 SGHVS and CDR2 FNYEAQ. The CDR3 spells CACSLVGSSGYNEQFF. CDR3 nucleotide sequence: TGTGCCTGCAGCTTAGTAGGTTCTAGCGGCTACAATGAGCAGTTCTTC.

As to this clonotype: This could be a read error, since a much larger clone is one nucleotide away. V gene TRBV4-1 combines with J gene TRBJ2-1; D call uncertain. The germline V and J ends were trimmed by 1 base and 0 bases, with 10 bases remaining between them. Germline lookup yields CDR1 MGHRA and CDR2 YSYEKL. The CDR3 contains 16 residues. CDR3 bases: TGCGCCAGCAGCCAAGTAGGTGAACACTCCTACAATGAGCAGTTCTTC. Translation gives CASSQVGEHSYNEQFF.

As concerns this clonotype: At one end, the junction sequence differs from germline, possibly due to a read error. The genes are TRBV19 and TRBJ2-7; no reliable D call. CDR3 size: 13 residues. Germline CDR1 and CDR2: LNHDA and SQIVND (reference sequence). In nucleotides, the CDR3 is TGTGCCAGTAGTATACTGGTCTCCTACGGGCAGTACTTC. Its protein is CASSILVSYGQYF.

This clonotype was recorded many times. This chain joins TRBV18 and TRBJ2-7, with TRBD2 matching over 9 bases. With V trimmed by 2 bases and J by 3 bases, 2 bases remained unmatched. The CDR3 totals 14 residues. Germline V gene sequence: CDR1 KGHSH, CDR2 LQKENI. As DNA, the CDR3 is TGTGCCAGCTCACCAGAGACTAGCGGCTACGAGCAGTACTTC. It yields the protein CASSPETSGYEQYF.

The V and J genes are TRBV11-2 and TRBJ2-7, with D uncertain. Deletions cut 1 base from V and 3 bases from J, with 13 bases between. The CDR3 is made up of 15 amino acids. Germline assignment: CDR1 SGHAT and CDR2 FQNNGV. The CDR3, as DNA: TGTGCCAGCAGCTTAGGACGGCAACCTTTCTACGAGCAGTACTTC. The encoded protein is CASSLGRQPFYEQYF.

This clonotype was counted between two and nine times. The DNA for the CDR3 is TGCGCCAGCAGCACGGGGACTAGCGTGAACAATGAGCAGTTCTTC. Its translation: CASSTGTSVNNEQFF. The chain employs TRBV5-1 and TRBJ2-1; 10 bases are shared with TRBD2. The V and J ends lost 4 bases and 5 bases, in that order; junction bases with no gene match: 6. Germline values: CDR1 SGHRS, CDR2 YFSETQ. The CDR3 loop spans 15 amino acids.

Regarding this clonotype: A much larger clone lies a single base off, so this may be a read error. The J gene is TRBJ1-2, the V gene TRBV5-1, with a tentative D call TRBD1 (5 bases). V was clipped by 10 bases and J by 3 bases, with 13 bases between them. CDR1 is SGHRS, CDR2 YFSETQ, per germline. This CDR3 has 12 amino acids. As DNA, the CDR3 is TGCGCCGGCCGGGGGGTCGACTATGGCTACACCTTC. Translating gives CAGRGVDYGYTF.

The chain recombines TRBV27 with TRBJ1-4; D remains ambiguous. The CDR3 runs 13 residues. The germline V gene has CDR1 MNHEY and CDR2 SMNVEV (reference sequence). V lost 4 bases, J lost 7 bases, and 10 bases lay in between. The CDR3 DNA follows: TGTGCCAGCAGTTATTTCGCGGGTGAAAAACTGTTTTTT. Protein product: CASSYFAGEKLFF.

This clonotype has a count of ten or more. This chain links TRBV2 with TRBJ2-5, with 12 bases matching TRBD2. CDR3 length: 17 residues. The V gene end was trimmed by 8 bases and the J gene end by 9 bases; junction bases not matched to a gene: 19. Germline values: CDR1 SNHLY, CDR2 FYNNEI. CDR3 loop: CASVKASGRAPYRSQYF. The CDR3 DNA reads TGTGCCAGCGTGAAGGCTAGCGGGAGGGCCCCGTATAGGTCCCAGTACTTC.

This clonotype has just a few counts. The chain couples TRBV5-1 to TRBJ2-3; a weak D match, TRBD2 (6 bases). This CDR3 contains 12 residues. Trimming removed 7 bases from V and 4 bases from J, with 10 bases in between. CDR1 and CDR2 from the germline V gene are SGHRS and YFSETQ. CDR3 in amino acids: CASSGAADTQYF. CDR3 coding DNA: TGCGCCAGCTCGGGAGCAGCAGATACGCAGTATTTT.

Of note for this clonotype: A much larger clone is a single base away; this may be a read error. This chain's CDR3 is CSADECGGNEQYF. CDR3 bases: TGCAGCGCCGACGAGTGCGGGGGTAATGAGCAGTACTTC. The J gene is TRBJ2-5, the V gene TRBV29-1, with TRBD2 identical over 7 bases. Germline V lookup: CDR1 SQVTM, CDR2 ANQGSEA. The length of the CDR3 is 13 residues. V lost 7 bases and J lost 11; bases outside the gene matches: 16. Using reference TRBV29-1 and TRBJ2-5 for the parts outside the CDR3, the full variable domain is SAVISQKPSRDICQRGTSLTIQCQVDSQVTMMFWYRQQPGQSLTLIATANQGSEATYESGFVIDKFPISRPNLTFSTLTVSNMSPEDSSIYLCSADECGGNEQYFGPGTRLLVL.